These 13 T cell receptor beta chains share one sample of origin, sequenced in a study of shared clonotypes between healthy human individuals. The method was immunoSEQ multiplex PCR; TCRdb's version includes in-frame clones alone and lacks a portion of them. The sample lists fewer than 3 million clones; 85% to 95% were seen once. The sample consisted of naive CD4+ T cells from PBMCs. Noted subset: CD45RA+ positively selected. The receptors come from a man aged 18 to 30 in good health. Some clones in this sample may be carry-over from other donors' samples.

The V and J genes are TRBV10-3 and TRBJ2-7; 10 positions agree with TRBD1. The CDR3 is 13 residues long. Per the germline V gene, CDR1 is ENHRY and CDR2 is SYGVKD. J gave up 4 bases and V 6 bases, and 3 bases lay outside the gene matches. This chain's CDR3 is CAISWDRGYEQYF. DNA for the CDR3: TGTGCCATCAGCTGGGACAGGGGATACGAGCAGTACTTC.

The chain combines TRBV7-7 with TRBJ2-7; tentative D call: TRBD2 (6 bases). The V and J ends lost 3 bases and 1 base respectively, with 7 bases between them. This CDR3 is built from 13 residues. CDR1 and CDR2 from the germline V gene are SSHAT and FNYEAQ (reference sequence). This CDR3 is CASSFGGSYEQYF. The CDR3 coding sequence is TGTGCCAGCAGCTTCGGGGGATCCTACGAGCAGTACTTC.

The CDR3 is CASSIIQETNEKLFF. In DNA form, the CDR3 reads TGTGCCAGCAGCATAATACAGGAAACTAATGAAAAACTGTTTTTT. V is TRBV7-9 and J is TRBJ1-4; D might be TRBD1 (5 bases). The germline CDR1 and CDR2 sequences are SEHNR and FQNEAQ (reference sequence). V shed 5 bases and J shed 1 base, with 11 bases lying between them. CDR3 length equals 15 residues. Looking up the rest from reference TRBV7-9 and TRBJ1-4 gives the full variable domain: DTGVSQNPRHKITKRGQNVTFRCDPISEHNRLYWYRQTLGQGPEFLTYFQNEAQLEKSRLLSDRFSAERPKGSFSTLEIQRTEQGDSAMYLCASSIIQETNEKLFFGSGTQLSVL.

The rearrangement joins TRBV5-1 to TRBJ2-5, with D maybe TRBD1 (5 bases). Trimming removed 0 bases from V and 0 bases from J, with 9 bases in between. Germline CDR1 is SGHRS and CDR2 is YFSETQ. The CDR3 covers 15 residues. Written as DNA, the CDR3 is TGCGCCAGCAGCTTGGGGGGCCAGTACCAAGAGACCCAGTACTTC. Translation gives CASSLGGQYQETQYF. Drawing the rest from reference TRBV5-1 and TRBJ2-5, the complete variable domain is KAGVTQTPRYLIKTRGQQVTLSCSPISGHRSVSWYQQTPGQGLQFLFEYFSETQRNKGNFPGRFSGRQFSNSRSEMNVSTLELGDSALYLCASSLGGQYQETQYFGPGTRLLVL.

This clone turned up a few times. The chain links TRBV9 to TRBJ1-2; a possible D gene is TRBD1 (6 bases). CDR3 length: 13 residues. Germline lookup yields CDR1 SGDLS and CDR2 YYNGEE. Trimming cost V 2 bases and J 8 bases, with 13 bases left between them. CDR3 amino acids: CASSVVQGKGYTF. As DNA, the CDR3 is TGTGCCAGCAGCGTTGTACAGGGAAAGGGCTACACCTTC.

CDR3 DNA: TGCGCCAGCAGCCTGATCACATCAGCGGGAGCGGGTCGAGATACGCAGTATTTT. Protein sequence: CASSLITSAGAGRDTQYF. The chain links TRBV4-3 to TRBJ2-3, with TRBD2 matching over 8 bases. CDR1 and CDR2 (germline): LGHNA, YSLEER. The CDR3 totals 18 residues. With 4 bases clipped from V and 5 bases from J, the junction kept 17 bases outside the gene matches.

The rearrangement links TRBV18 to TRBJ2-3, with unresolved D. CDR3 size: 17 residues. V lost 8 bases to trimming and J lost 3 bases, with 24 bases between them. Germline V gives CDR1 KGHSH, CDR2 LQKENI. This CDR3 is CASQASRWARSTDTQYF. The CDR3 DNA reads as TGTGCCAGCCAGGCCTCCCGGTGGGCTAGATCAACAGATACGCAGTATTTT. The full variable domain, in which reference TRBV18 and TRBJ2-3 provide the parts outside the CDR3, is NAGVMQNPRHLVRRRGQEARLRCSPMKGHSHVYWYRQLPEEGLKFMVYLQKENIIDESGMPKERFSAEFPKEGPSILRIQQVVRGDSAAYFCASQASRWARSTDTQYFGPGTRLTVL.

The chain joins TRBV27 to TRBJ2-1, with D possibly TRBD2 on 6 matching bases. The CDR3 consists of 18 residues. V was clipped by 3 bases and J by 0 bases, with 18 bases between them. Looked up from germline, CDR1 is MNHEY and CDR2 is SMNVEV (reference sequence). This chain's CDR3 is CASSFVGLGLSSYNEQFF. The CDR3 coding sequence is TGTGCCAGCAGTTTTGTGGGTCTGGGACTCAGCTCCTACAATGAGCAGTTCTTC.

The V call is TRBV7-2, the J call TRBJ1-3; D is unresolved. Trimming shortened V by 1 base and J by 3 bases, and 10 bases separated the two germline ends. Germline V gene data show CDR1 as SGHTA and CDR2 as FQGNSA. This CDR3 region has 15 residues. The CDR3 protein is CASSLGGPYGNTIYF. The CDR3 coding sequence is TGTGCCAGCAGCTTAGGAGGTCCTTATGGAAACACCATATATTTT.

This chain joins TRBV4-1 and TRBJ2-1; D gene ambiguous. Germline CDR1 MGHRA, CDR2 YSYEKL. The V and J ends lost 4 bases and 4 bases respectively, with 14 bases between them. The CDR3 is made up of 15 amino acids. For the CDR3, the DNA is TGCGCCAGCAGCCCGGTATCGGGCCAATACAATGAGCAGTTCTTC. It codes for CASSPVSGQYNEQFF.

This rearrangement joins TRBV6-5 to TRBJ2-5; D unresolved. This CDR3 is 13 amino acids long. The V end was cut by 5 bases, the J end by 7 bases, with 14 bases between. The germline gives CDR1 MNHEY, CDR2 SVGAGI. Here the CDR3 reads CASSPQLLGTQYF. CDR3 DNA: TGTGCCAGCAGTCCTCAACTCTTGGGGACCCAGTACTTC.

This chain uses TRBV5-8 with TRBJ1-2; 7 positions match TRBD1. The ends lost 4 bases at V and 4 bases at J; junction bases unmatched: 4. There are 13 residues in the CDR3. CDR1 is SGHTS, CDR2 YDEGEE, per germline. The CDR3: CASSVTGVYGYTF. Here the CDR3 DNA reads TGTGCCAGCAGCGTTACAGGGGTCTATGGCTACACCTTC.

The table lists this clone with a few counts. J is TRBJ2-2 and V is TRBV7-7, with TRBD2 matching over 13 bases. Looked up from germline, CDR1 is SSHAT and CDR2 is FNYEAQ (reference sequence). The CDR3 sequence is 15 residues long. Trimming took 5 bases from V and 5 from J; bases not matched to a gene: 2. CDR3 nucleotide sequence: TGTGCCAGCAGCCGGGGACTAGCGGGGACCGGGGAGCTGTTTTTT. It is translated as CASSRGLAGTGELFF. Using reference TRBV7-7 and TRBJ2-2 for the parts outside the CDR3, the full variable domain is GAGVSQSPRYKVTKRGQDVTLRCDPISSHATLYWYQQALGQGPEFLTYFNYEAQPDKSGLPSDRFSAERPEGSISTLTIQRTEQRDSAMYRCASSRGLAGTGELFFGEGSRLTVL.